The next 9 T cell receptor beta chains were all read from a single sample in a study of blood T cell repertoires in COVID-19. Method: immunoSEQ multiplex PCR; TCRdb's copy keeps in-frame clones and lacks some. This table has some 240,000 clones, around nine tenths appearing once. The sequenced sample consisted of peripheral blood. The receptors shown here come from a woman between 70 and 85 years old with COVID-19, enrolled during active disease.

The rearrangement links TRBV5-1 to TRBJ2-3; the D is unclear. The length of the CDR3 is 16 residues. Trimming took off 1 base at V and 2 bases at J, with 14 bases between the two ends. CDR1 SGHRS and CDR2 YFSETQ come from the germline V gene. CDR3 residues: CASSLTLALITDTQYF. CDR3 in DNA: TGCGCCAGCAGCTTGACGTTAGCCTTAATCACAGATACGCAGTATTTT.

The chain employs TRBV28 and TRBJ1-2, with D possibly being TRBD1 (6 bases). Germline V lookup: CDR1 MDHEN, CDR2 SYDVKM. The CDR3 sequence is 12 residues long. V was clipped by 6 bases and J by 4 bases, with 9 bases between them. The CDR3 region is CASSTGIYGYTF. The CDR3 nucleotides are TGTGCCAGCAGCACAGGGATCTATGGCTACACCTTC.

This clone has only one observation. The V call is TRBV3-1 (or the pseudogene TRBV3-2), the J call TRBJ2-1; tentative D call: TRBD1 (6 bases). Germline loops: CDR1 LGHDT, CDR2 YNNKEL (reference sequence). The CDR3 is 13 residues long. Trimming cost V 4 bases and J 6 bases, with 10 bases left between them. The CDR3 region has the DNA TGTGCCAGCAGCCTTACAGGGCTCAATGAGCAGTTCTTC. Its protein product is CASSLTGLNEQFF.

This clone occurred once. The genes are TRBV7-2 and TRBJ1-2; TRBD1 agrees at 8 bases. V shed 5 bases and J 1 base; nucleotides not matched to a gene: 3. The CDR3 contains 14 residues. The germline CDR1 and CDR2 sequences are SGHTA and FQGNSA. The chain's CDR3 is CASSRTGLNYGYTF. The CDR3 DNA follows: TGTGCCAGCAGCCGGACAGGGCTTAACTATGGCTACACCTTC. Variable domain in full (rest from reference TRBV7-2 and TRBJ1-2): GAGVSQSPSNKVTEKGKDVELRCDPISGHTALYWYRQSLGQGLEFLIYFQGNSAPDKSGLPSDRFSAERTGGSVSTLTIQRTQQEDSAVYLCASSRTGLNYGYTFGSGTRLTVV.

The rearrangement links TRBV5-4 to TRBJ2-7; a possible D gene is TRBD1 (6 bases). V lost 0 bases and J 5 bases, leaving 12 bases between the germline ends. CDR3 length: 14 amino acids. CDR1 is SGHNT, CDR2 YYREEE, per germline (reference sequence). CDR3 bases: TGTGCCAGCAGCTTGGAACAGGGATTCGACGAGCAGTACTTC. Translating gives CASSLEQGFDEQYF.

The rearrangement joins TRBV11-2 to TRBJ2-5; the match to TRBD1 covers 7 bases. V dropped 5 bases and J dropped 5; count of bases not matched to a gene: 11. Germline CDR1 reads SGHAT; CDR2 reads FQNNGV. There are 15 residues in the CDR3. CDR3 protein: CASSITGTAPETQYF. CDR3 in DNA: TGTGCCAGCAGCATAACCGGGACAGCCCCGGAGACCCAGTACTTC.

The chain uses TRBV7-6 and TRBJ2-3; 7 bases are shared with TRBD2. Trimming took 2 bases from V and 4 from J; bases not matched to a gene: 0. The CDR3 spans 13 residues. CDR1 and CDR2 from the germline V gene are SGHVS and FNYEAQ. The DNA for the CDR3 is TGTGCCAGCAGCTTACTAGCGGCAGATACGCAGTATTTT. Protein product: CASSLLAADTQYF.

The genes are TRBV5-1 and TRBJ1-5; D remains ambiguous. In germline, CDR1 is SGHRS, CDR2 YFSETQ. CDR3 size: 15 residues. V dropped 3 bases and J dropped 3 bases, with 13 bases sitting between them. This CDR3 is CASSSIPGDNQPQHF. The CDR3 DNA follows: TGCGCCAGCAGCTCGATTCCGGGAGACAATCAGCCCCAGCATTTT.

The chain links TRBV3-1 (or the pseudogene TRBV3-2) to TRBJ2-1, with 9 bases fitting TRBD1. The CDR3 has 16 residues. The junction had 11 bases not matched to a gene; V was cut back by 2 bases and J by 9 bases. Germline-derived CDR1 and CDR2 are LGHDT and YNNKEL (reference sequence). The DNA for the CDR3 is TGTGCCAGCAGCCAACTGGACAGGGGCCCCGTTGCTGAGCAGTTCTTC. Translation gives CASSQLDRGPVAEQFF.